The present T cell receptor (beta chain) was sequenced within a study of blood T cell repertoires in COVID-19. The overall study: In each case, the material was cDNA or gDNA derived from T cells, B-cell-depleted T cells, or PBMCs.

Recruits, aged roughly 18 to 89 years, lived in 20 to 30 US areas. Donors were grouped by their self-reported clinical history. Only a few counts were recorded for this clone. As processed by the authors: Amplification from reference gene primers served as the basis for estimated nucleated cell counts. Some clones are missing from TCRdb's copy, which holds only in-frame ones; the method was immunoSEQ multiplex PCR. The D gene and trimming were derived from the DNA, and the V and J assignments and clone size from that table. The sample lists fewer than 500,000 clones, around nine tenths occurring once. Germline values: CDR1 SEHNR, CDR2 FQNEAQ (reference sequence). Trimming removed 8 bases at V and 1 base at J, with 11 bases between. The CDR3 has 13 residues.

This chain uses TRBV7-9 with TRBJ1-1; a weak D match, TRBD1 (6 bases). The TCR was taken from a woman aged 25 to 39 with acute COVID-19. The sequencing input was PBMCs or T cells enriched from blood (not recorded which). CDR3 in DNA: TGTGCCAGCCAGGGGACGGCGAACACTGAAGCTTTCTTT. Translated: CASQGTANTEAFF. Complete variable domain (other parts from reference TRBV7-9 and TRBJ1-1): DTGVSQNPRHKITKRGQNVTFRCDPISEHNRLYWYRQTLGQGPEFLTYFQNEAQLEKSRLLSDRFSAERPKGSFSTLEIQRTEQGDSAMYLCASQGTANTEAFFGQGTRLTVV.